The next 21 T cell receptor beta chains were all read from a single sample in a study of T cell repertoires in aging, cancer and after chemotherapy. Peripheral blood genomic DNA, not sorted cells or RNA, was the template. Multiplex touch-down PCR with TRB-A/B primers amplified rearranged V-D-J TRB sequences. TCRdb redid the calling of the multiplex PCR reads with MiXCR, one entry per CDR3 protein. The sample lists some 3,200 distinct CDR3 sequences, approximately 25% seen once, with roughly 31% in the top ten. The sample was blood. These receptors came from a human donor with a solid tumor.

This clonotype was detected a few times. V usage is TRBV27 and J usage is TRBJ2-4; 8 bases match TRBD2. The CDR3 totals 15 residues. J lost 1 base, V lost 10 bases, and 9 bases had no gene match. Germline loops: CDR1 MNHEY, CDR2 SMNVEV (reference sequence). CDR3 DNA: TGTGCCACCTGCTCACGGGGGGGGGCCAAAAACATTCAGTACTTC. Amino acid sequence: CATCSRGGAKNIQYF.

This clonotype is labeled as medium-sized. The chain employs TRBV12-3 or TRBV12-4 and TRBJ2-1; the match to TRBD2 covers 12 bases. This CDR3 spans 16 amino acids. With V trimmed by 5 bases and J by 5 bases, 7 bases remained unmatched. The DNA of the CDR3 is TGTGCCAGCAGTAGACTAGCGGGGGATCGTAACAATGAGCAGTTCTTC. Its translation is CASSRLAGDRNNEQFF.

Sample share makes this clonotype medium-sized. This chain uses TRBV19 with TRBJ2-3, with a weak D call TRBD2 (5 bases). Germline CDR1 reads LNHDA; CDR2 reads SQIVND (reference sequence). V was trimmed by 7 bases and J by 1 base, leaving 15 bases between them. The CDR3 extends over 15 amino acids. The CDR3 loop reads CASTLEAARTDTQYF. Here the CDR3 DNA reads TGTGCCAGTACTCTCGAAGCGGCCCGCACAGATACGCAGTATTTT.

This clonotype was counted between two and nine times. This chain connects TRBV20-1 to TRBJ2-3; tentatively, D is TRBD2 (6 bases). The length of the CDR3 is 14 residues. V lost 1 base to trimming and J lost 2 bases, with 10 bases between them. Germline values: CDR1 DFQATT, CDR2 SNEGSKA (reference sequence). This CDR3 is CSARVSGHTDTQYF. The CDR3 coding sequence is TGCAGTGCTAGAGTCAGCGGGCACACAGATACGCAGTATTTT.

This clonotype was recorded a few times. This sequence joins TRBV12-3 or TRBV12-4 and TRBJ2-2, with 8 bases that match TRBD1. V lost 0 bases to trimming and J lost 6 bases; unmatched junction nucleotides: 12. There are 18 residues in the CDR3. CDR3 in DNA: TGTGCCAGCAGTTTAGCCCACTTCGGGACAGGTAACCCCGGGGAGCTGTTTTTT. This gives the protein CASSLAHFGTGNPGELFF.

This clonotype was observed once. This chain joins TRBV5-4 and TRBJ2-7, with 8 bases matching TRBD1. Germline V gene data show CDR1 as SGHNT and CDR2 as YYREEE (reference sequence). The CDR3 contains 13 residues. With 4 bases clipped from V and 6 bases from J, the junction kept 6 bases outside the gene matches. CDR3: CASSPTTGVEQYF. CDR3 nucleotides: TGTGCCAGCAGCCCGACGACAGGGGTCGAGCAGTACTTC.

A note on this clonotype: The final CDR3 position lacks the conserved phenylalanine or tryptophan, pointing to a likely read error. V is TRBV19 and J is TRBJ2-7; D is unclear. The ends were cut back, 3 bases at V and 0 bases at J, with 9 bases in the middle. The CDR3 contains 14 residues. The germline gives CDR1 LNHDA, CDR2 SQIVND (reference sequence). The CDR3 DNA reads as TGTGCCAGTAGTATGCCCGAAAGCTCCTACGAGCAGTACTTA. It specifies CASSMPESSYEQYL.

Note on this clonotype: Just one base apart from a much larger clone, this may be a read error. The gene calls are TRBV6-5 and TRBJ1-1; D is uncertain. From germline, CDR1 is MNHEY and CDR2 SVGAGI. The CDR3 is made up of 11 amino acids. In DNA, the CDR3 is TGTGCCAGCCAAGTGAACACTAAAGCTTTCTTT. Amino acid sequence: CASQVNTKAFF.

The J gene is TRBJ1-5, the V gene TRBV27; D uncertain. The ends were cut back, 6 bases at V and 2 bases at J, with 20 bases in the middle. The germline CDR1 and CDR2 sequences are MNHEY and SMNVEV (reference sequence). The CDR3 loop spans 17 amino acids. CDR3 coding DNA: TGTGCCAGCAGGGAGTGGGCGTCCGGCGGACGCAATCAGCCCCAGCATTTT. Amino acids: CASREWASGGRNQPQHF.

The table lists this clonotype with a few counts. This chain connects TRBV6-2 or TRBV6-3 to TRBJ2-1, with 9 bases fitting TRBD1. CDR1 and CDR2 from the germline V gene are MNHEY and SVGEGT. The CDR3 totals 14 residues. Losses at the gene ends were 3 bases for V and 5 bases for J; bases not matched to a gene: 2. The DNA for the CDR3 is TGTGCCAGCAGTTATAGGACAGGGGACAATGAGCAGTTCTTC. This gives the protein CASSYRTGDNEQFF.

As for this clonotype: One base away lies a much larger clone, so this may be a sequencing read error. The chain couples TRBV12-3 or TRBV12-4 to TRBJ2-3; no clear D gene. The CDR3 is 15 residues long. The DNA for the CDR3 is TGTGCCAGCAGTTTTGGGTCCATGAGCACAGATATGCAGTATTTT. This encodes CASSFGSMSTDMQYF.

This clonotype turned up a few times. The chain has TRBV15 and TRBJ2-7, with a weak D call TRBD2 (6 bases). Trimming cost V 5 bases and J 7 bases, with 21 bases left between them. This CDR3 is built from 15 residues. CDR1 and CDR2 (germline): LNHNV, YYDKDF (reference sequence). This chain's CDR3 is CATSVTGDWRGEQYF. DNA of the CDR3: TGTGCCACCAGCGTAACGGGGGACTGGAGAGGAGAGCAGTACTTC.

This clonotype was observed a few times. This sequence joins TRBV6-5 and TRBJ1-3, with 9 bases fitting TRBD1. CDR1 is MNHEY, CDR2 SVGAGI, per germline. The CDR3 has 15 residues. After removal of 7 bases from V and 3 bases from J, the junction contained 7 bases not matched to a gene. CDR3 bases: TGTGCCAGCATCCGGACAGGGGATATTGGAAACACCATATATTTT. This gives the protein CASIRTGDIGNTIYF.

This clonotype is classed as medium-sized. V and J are TRBV6-5 and TRBJ2-1; 7 nucleotides line up with TRBD1. The junction had 10 bases not matched to a gene; V was cut back by 2 bases and J by 3 bases. The CDR3 length is 17 residues. Germline lookup yields CDR1 MNHEY and CDR2 SVGAGI. CDR3 in DNA: TGTGCCAGCAGTTACGCTCGAAGGGGGCTTAACTACAATGAGCAGTTCTTC. Residues: CASSYARRGLNYNEQFF.

This clonotype ranks as medium-sized (0.01 to 0.1%). The chain links TRBV29-1 to TRBJ2-5; D may be TRBD1 or TRBD2 (5 bases each). Trimming removed 6 bases from V and 6 bases from J, with 23 bases in between. The V gene's germline CDR1 is SQVTM and CDR2 ANQGSEA. The length of the CDR3 is 15 residues. The DNA for the CDR3 is TGCAGCGTCCGAGTGACGGGGCGGGCCCGAAAGACCCAGTACTTC. Its protein is CSVRVTGRARKTQYF. Looking up the rest from reference TRBV29-1 and TRBJ2-5 gives the full variable domain: SAVISQKPSRDICQRGTSLTIQCQVDSQVTMMFWYRQQPGQSLTLIATANQGSEATYESGFVIDKFPISRPNLTFSTLTVSNMSPEDSSIYLCSVRVTGRARKTQYFGPGTRLLVL.

Regarding this clonotype: A read error is possible here, since a much larger clone lies one base away. The CDR3 nucleotides read TGTGCCAGCAGTGCTTCCTTCTCTGGGGCCAACGTCCTGATTTTC. This translates into CASSASFSGANVLIF. The V gene is TRBV6-1, the J gene TRBJ2-6, with a weak D call TRBD1 (5 bases). Looked up from germline, CDR1 is MNHNS and CDR2 is SASEGT. The CDR3 has 15 amino acids.

This clonotype is medium-sized within its sample. The rearrangement uses TRBV29-1 and TRBJ1-4, with D hard to call. The germline gives CDR1 SQVTM, CDR2 ANQGSEA. CDR3 length equals 11 residues. Between the trimmed V and J ends, which lost 4 bases and 7 bases, there was a span of 7 bases. This CDR3 reads CSVGGTEKLFF. The DNA of the CDR3 is TGCAGCGTTGGAGGTACTGAAAAACTGTTTTTT.

This clonotype is medium-sized by share. The rearrangement joins TRBV12-3 or TRBV12-4 to TRBJ2-1, with D perhaps matching TRBD2 (5 bases). Trimming left V 1 base short and J 9 bases short, with 13 bases between. This CDR3 is 14 amino acids long. CDR3 sequence: CASSLVASSGEQFF. The CDR3 DNA sequence: TGTGCCAGCAGTTTAGTTGCTTCCAGCGGTGAGCAGTTCTTC.

The chain joins TRBV7-2 to TRBJ2-5; a weak D match, TRBD1 (5 bases). Trimming cost V 3 bases and J 4 bases, with 15 bases left between them. The CDR3 is 15 amino acids. Germline V gives CDR1 SGHTA, CDR2 FQGNSA. The CDR3 bases are TGTGCCAGCAGCTTTTCAGGGCGGAACACAGAGACCCAGTACTTC. It translates to CASSFSGRNTETQYF.

The chain joins TRBV5-4 to TRBJ1-3; a possible D gene is TRBD1 (6 bases). This CDR3 is 14 amino acids long. Germline loops: CDR1 SGHNT, CDR2 YYREEE (reference sequence). Trimming removed 4 bases from V and 4 bases from J, with 12 bases in between. The CDR3 spells CASSQGWSGNTIYF. The CDR3 DNA is TGTGCCAGCAGCCAGGGGTGGTCAGGAAACACCATATATTTT. Complete variable domain (other parts from reference TRBV5-4 and TRBJ1-3): ETGVTQSPTHLIKTRGQQVTLRCSSQSGHNTVSWYQQALGQGPQFIFQYYREEENGRGNFPPRFSGLQFPNYSSELNVNALELDDSALYLCASSQGWSGNTIYFGEGSWLTVV.

This clonotype rates as medium-sized. The DNA for the CDR3 is TGTGCCAGCCGTCTGACTAGCGGGTCCTACGAGCAGTACTTC. Its translation is CASRLTSGSYEQYF. The chain uses TRBV27 and TRBJ2-7; TRBD2 matches at 10 bases. The CDR3 runs 14 residues. V lost 8 bases and J lost 1; bases outside the gene matches: 5. Germline CDR1 is MNHEY and CDR2 is SMNVEV (reference sequence).